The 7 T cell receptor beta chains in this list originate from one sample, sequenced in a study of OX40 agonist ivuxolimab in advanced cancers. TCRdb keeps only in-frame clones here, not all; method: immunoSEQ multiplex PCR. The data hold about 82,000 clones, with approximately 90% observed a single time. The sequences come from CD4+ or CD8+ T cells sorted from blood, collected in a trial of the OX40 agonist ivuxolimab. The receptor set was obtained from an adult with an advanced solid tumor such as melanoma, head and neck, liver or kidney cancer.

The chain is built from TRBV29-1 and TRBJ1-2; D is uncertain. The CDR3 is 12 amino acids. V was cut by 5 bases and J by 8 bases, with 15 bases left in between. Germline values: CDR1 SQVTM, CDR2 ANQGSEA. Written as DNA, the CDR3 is TGCAGCGTTATAGGCCAGACCGAAGGCTACACCTTC. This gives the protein CSVIGQTEGYTF. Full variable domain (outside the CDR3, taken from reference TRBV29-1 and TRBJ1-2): SAVISQKPSRDICQRGTSLTIQCQVDSQVTMMFWYRQQPGQSLTLIATANQGSEATYESGFVIDKFPISRPNLTFSTLTVSNMSPEDSSIYLCSVIGQTEGYTFGSGTRLTVV.

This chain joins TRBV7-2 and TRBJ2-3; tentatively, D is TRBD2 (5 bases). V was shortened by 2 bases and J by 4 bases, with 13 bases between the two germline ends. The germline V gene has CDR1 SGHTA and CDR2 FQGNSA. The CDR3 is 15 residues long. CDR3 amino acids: CASSLWVGVADTQYF. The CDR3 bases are TGTGCCAGCAGCTTATGGGTGGGAGTCGCAGATACGCAGTATTTT.

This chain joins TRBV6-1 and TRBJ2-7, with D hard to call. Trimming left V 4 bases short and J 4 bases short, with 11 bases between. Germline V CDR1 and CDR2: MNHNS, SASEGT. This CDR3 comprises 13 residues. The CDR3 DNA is TGTGCCAGCAGTGTCGGGCAGGAGTACGAGCAGTACTTC. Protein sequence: CASSVGQEYEQYF.

The CDR3 spells CASSFSGGNTIYF. The CDR3 nucleotides are TGTGCCAGCAGTTTTTCAGGGGGAAACACCATATATTTT. The J gene is TRBJ1-3, the V gene TRBV27; tentative D call: TRBD1 (5 bases). The V gene's germline CDR1 is MNHEY and CDR2 SMNVEV (reference sequence). The V gene lost 3 bases and the J gene lost 4 bases, with 7 bases spanning the gap. This CDR3 region has 13 residues.

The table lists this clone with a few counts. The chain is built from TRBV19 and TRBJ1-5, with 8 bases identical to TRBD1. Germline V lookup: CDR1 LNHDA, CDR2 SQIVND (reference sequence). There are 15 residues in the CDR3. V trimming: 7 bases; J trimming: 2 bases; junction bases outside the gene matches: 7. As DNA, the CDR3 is TGTGCCAGTAATCCACAGGGGGTTGGCAATCAGCCCCAGCATTTT. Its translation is CASNPQGVGNQPQHF.

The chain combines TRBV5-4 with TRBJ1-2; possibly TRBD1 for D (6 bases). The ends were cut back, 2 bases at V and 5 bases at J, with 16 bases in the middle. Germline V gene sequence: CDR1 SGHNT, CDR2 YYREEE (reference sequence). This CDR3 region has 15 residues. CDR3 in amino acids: CASSFSSRGLYGYTF. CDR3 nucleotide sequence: TGTGCCAGCAGCTTCAGTAGCAGGGGCCTTTATGGCTACACCTTC.

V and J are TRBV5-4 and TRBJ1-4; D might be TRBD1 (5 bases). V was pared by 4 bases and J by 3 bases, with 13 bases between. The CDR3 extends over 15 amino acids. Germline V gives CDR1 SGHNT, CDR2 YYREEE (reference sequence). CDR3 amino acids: CASSRPGASNEKLFF. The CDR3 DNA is TGTGCCAGCAGCCGACCCGGGGCTTCTAATGAAAAACTGTTTTTT.